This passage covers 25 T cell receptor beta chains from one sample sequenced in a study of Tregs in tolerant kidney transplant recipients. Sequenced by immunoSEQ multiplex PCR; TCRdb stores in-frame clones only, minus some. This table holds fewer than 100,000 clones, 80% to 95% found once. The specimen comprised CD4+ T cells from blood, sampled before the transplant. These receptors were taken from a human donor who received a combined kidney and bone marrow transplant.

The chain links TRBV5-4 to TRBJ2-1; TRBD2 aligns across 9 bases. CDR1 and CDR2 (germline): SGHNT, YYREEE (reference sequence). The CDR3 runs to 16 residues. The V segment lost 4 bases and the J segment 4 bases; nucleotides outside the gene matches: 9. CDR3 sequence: CASSPLVTSGYNEQFF. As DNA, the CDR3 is TGTGCCAGCAGCCCTTTGGTGACTAGCGGTTACAATGAGCAGTTCTTC. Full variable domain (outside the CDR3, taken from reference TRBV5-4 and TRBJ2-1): ETGVTQSPTHLIKTRGQQVTLRCSSQSGHNTVSWYQQALGQGPQFIFQYYREEENGRGNFPPRFSGLQFPNYSSELNVNALELDDSALYLCASSPLVTSGYNEQFFGPGTRLTVL.

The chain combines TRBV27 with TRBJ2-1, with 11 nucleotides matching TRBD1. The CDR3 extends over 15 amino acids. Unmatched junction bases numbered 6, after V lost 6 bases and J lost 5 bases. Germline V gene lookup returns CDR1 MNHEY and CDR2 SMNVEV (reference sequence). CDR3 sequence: CASRRPGQGDNEQFF. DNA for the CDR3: TGTGCCAGCAGGCGACCGGGACAGGGGGACAATGAGCAGTTCTTC.

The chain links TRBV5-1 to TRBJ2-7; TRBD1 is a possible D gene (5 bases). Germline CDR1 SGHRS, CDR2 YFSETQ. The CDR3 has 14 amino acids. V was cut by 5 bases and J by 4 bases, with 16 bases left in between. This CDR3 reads CASRTQFDRYEQYF. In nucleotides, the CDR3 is TGCGCCAGCAGAACACAGTTTGACAGATACGAGCAGTACTTC.

The CDR3: CASTLRTGFREQYF. Here the CDR3 DNA reads TGCGCCAGCACCTTACGGACAGGGTTTCGGGAGCAGTACTTC. V gene TRBV5-1 combines with J gene TRBJ2-7; 8 nucleotides align to TRBD1. The CDR3 has 14 amino acids. Germline lookup yields CDR1 SGHRS and CDR2 YFSETQ. The V gene end was trimmed by 6 bases and the J gene end by 7 bases; junction bases not matched to a gene: 12. The variable domain in full, completed from reference TRBV5-1 and TRBJ2-7, reads KAGVTQTPRYLIKTRGQQVTLSCSPISGHRSVSWYQQTPGQGLQFLFEYFSETQRNKGNFPGRFSGRQFSNSRSEMNVSTLELGDSALYLCASTLRTGFREQYFGPGTRLTVT.

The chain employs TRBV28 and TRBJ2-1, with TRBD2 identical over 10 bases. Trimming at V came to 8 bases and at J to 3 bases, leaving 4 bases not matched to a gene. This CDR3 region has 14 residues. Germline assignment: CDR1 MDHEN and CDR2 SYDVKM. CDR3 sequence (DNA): TGTGCCAGCCTTGAGCGGGGGGGCTACAATGAGCAGTTCTTC. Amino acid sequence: CASLERGGYNEQFF.

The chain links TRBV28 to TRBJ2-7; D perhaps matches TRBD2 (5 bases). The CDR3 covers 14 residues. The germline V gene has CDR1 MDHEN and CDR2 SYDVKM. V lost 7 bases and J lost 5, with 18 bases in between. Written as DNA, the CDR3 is TGTGCCAGCAATCCGGGAAGGAAGATGAACGAGCAGTACTTC. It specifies CASNPGRKMNEQYF.

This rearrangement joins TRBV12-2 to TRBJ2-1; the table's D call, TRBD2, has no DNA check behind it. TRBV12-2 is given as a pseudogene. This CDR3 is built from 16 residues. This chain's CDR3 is CASRCLSGVIYNEQFF. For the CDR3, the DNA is TGTGCAAGTCGCTGTCTATCGGGGGTCATCTACAATGAGCAGTTCTTC.

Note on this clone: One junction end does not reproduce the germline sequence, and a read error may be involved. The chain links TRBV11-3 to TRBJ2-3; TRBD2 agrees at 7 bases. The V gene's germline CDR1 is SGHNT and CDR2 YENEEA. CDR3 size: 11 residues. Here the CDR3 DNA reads TGTGCCAGCAGCTTAAGAGGGCTAGCGGTCTTT. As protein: CASSLRGLAVF.

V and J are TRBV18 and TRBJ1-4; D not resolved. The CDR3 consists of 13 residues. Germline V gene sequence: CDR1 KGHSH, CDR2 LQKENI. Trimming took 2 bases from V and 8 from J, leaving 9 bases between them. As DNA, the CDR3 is TGTGCCAGCTCACCAGTTATCCGGGAAAAACTGTTTTTT. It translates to CASSPVIREKLFF. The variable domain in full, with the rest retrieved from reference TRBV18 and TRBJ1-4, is NAGVMQNPRHLVRRRGQEARLRCSPMKGHSHVYWYRQLPEEGLKFMVYLQKENIIDESGMPKERFSAEFPKEGPSILRIQQVVRGDSAAYFCASSPVIREKLFFGSGTQLSVL.

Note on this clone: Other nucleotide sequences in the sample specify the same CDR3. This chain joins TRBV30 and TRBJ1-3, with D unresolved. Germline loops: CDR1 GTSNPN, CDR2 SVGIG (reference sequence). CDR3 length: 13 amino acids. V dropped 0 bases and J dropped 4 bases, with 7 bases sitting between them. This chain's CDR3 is CAWSVAGGNTIYF. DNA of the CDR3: TGTGCCTGGAGTGTAGCGGGGGGAAACACCATATATTTT. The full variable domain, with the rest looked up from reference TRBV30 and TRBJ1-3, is SQTIHQWPATLVQPVGSPLSLECTVEGTSNPNLYWYRQAAGRGLQLLFYSVGIGQISSEVPQNLSASRPQDRQFILSSKKLLLSDSGFYLCAWSVAGGNTIYFGEGSWLTVV.

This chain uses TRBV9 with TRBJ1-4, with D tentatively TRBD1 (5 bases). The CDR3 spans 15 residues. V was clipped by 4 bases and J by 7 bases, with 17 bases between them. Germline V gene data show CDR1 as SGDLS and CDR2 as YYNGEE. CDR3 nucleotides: TGTGCCAGCAGCCCCCGTGGGGGGGTAAGTGAAAAACTGTTTTTT. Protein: CASSPRGGVSEKLFF. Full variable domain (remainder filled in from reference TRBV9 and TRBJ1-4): DSGVTQTPKHLITATGQRVTLRCSPRSGDLSVYWYQQSLDQGLQFLIQYYNGEERAKGNILERFSAQQFPDLHSELNLSSLELGDSALYFCASSPRGGVSEKLFFGSGTQLSVL.

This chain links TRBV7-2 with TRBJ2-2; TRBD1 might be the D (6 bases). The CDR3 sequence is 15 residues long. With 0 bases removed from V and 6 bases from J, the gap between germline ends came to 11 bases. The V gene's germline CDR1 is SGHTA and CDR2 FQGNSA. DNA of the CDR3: TGTGCCAGCAGCTTAGCCAGGGGTTCCGCCGGGGAGCTGTTTTTT. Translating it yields CASSLARGSAGELFF.

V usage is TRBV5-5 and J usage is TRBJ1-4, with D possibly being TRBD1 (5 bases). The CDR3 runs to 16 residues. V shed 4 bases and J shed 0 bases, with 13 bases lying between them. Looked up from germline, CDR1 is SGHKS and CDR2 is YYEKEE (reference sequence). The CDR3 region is CASSPDTYATNEKLFF. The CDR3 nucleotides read TGTGCCAGCAGCCCGGACACGTATGCAACTAATGAAAAACTGTTTTTT.

The CDR3 loop is CASSFGSGVLMNTEAFF. CDR3 bases: TGTGCCAGCAGCTTTGGGAGCGGGGTTTTGATGAACACTGAAGCTTTCTTT. The J gene is TRBJ1-1, the V gene TRBV11-3; no clear D. This CDR3 has 17 residues. The V gene lost 3 bases and the J gene lost 0 bases, with 17 bases spanning the gap. Germline V gene data show CDR1 as SGHNT and CDR2 as YENEEA.

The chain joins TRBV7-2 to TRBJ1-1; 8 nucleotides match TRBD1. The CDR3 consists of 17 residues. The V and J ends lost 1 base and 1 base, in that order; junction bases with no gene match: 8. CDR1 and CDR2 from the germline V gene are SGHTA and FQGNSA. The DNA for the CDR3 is TGTGCCAGCAGCTTAGATTGGCCAGGGGGCAGGAACACTGAAGCTTTCTTT. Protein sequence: CASSLDWPGGRNTEAFF. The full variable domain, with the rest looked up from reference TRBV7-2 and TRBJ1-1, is GAGVSQSPSNKVTEKGKDVELRCDPISGHTALYWYRQSLGQGLEFLIYFQGNSAPDKSGLPSDRFSAERTGGSVSTLTIQRTQQEDSAVYLCASSLDWPGGRNTEAFFGQGTRLTVV.

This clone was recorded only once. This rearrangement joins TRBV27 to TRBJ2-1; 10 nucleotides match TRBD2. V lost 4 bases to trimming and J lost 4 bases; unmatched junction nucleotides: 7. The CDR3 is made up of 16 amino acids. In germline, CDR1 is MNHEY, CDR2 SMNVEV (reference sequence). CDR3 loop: CASSSPERGGYNEQFF. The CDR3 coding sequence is TGTGCCAGCAGTTCTCCGGAGCGGGGGGGATACAATGAGCAGTTCTTC.

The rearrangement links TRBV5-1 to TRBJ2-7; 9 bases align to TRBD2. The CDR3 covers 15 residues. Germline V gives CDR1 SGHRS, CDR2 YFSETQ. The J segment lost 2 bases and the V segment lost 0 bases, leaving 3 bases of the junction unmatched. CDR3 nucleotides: TGCGCCAGCAGCTTGGTTGCGGGGGGGGCCTACGAGCAGTACTTC. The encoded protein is CASSLVAGGAYEQYF.

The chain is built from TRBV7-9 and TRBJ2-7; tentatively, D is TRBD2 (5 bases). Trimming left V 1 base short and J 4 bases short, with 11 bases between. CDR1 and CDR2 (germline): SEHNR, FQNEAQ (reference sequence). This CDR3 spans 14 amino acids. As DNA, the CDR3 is TGTGCCAGCAGCTTAGGCGGGTTATGGTACGAGCAGTACTTC. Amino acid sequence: CASSLGGLWYEQYF. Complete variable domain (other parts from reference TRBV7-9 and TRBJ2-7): DTGVSQNPRHKITKRGQNVTFRCDPISEHNRLYWYRQTLGQGPEFLTYFQNEAQLEKSRLLSDRFSAERPKGSFSTLEIQRTEQGDSAMYLCASSLGGLWYEQYFGPGTRLTVT.

The CDR3 loop is CASSETDRDISEAFF. CDR3 nucleotide sequence: TGTGCCAGCAGTGAGACCGACAGGGATATCTCTGAAGCTTTCTTT. The V gene is TRBV6-1, the J gene TRBJ1-1; 7 bases map to TRBD1. CDR3 length: 15 residues. Germline-derived CDR1 and CDR2 are MNHNS and SASEGT. With 3 bases clipped from V and 6 bases from J, the junction kept 10 bases outside the gene matches.

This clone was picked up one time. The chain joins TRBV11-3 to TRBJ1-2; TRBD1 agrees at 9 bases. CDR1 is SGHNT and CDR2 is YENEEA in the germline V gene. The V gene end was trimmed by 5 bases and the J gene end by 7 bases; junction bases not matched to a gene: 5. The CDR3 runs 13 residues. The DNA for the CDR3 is TGTGCCAGCAGCCGACAGGGGGAGGGTGGCTACACCTTC. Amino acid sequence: CASSRQGEGGYTF.

The CDR3 reads CASSLVRGNDGYTF. CDR3 coding DNA: TGTGCCAGCAGCTTAGTAAGAGGGAATGATGGCTACACCTTC. V gene TRBV7-2 combines with J gene TRBJ1-2, with no clear D. The germline CDR1 and CDR2 sequences are SGHTA and FQGNSA. Trimming removed 1 base at V and 6 bases at J, with 12 bases between. The CDR3 loop spans 14 amino acids.

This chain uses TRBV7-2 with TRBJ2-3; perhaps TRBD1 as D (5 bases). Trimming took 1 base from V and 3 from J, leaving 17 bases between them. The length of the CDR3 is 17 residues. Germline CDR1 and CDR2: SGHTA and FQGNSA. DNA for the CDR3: TGTGCCAGCAGCTTAGGGGCAAATCCAGGGCGGACAGATACGCAGTATTTT. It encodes CASSLGANPGRTDTQYF.

This CDR3 is CASSLSPRVLRNEQFF. DNA for the CDR3: TGTGCCAGCAGTTTGAGCCCCAGGGTTTTGCGCAATGAGCAGTTCTTC. The genes are TRBV27 and TRBJ2-1; D is possibly TRBD1 (5 bases). Germline V gives CDR1 MNHEY, CDR2 SMNVEV (reference sequence). There are 16 residues in the CDR3. V dropped 3 bases and J dropped 6 bases, with 18 bases sitting between them.

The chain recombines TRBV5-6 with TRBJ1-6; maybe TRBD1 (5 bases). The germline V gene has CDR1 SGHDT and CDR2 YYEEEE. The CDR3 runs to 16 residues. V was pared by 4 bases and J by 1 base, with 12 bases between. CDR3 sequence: CASSQAGRSYNSPLHF. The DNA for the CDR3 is TGTGCCAGCAGCCAAGCAGGGAGGTCCTATAATTCACCCCTCCACTTT.

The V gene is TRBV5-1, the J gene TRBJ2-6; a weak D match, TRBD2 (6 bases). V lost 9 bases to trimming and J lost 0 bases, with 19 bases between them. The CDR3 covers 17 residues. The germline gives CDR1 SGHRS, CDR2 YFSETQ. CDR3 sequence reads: CATKRDSAYSGANVLTF. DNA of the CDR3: TGCGCCACCAAACGGGACTCAGCATACTCTGGGGCCAACGTCCTGACTTTC.